Following are 17 T cell receptor beta chains from one sample sequenced in a study of shared clonotypes between healthy human individuals. TCRdb keeps only in-frame clones here, not all; method: immunoSEQ multiplex PCR. Of 550,000 to 850,000 clones in the sample, over 55% are singletons; the top ten hold more than 1.5%. Sequences were obtained from memory CD4+ T cells sorted from blood. Subset here: CD45RA-negative fraction. The receptors come from a woman in her 30s in good health.

The chain uses TRBV5-4 and TRBJ2-7, with a tentative D call TRBD2 (7 bases). V lost 4 bases and J 0 bases, leaving 14 bases between the germline ends. The CDR3 is made up of 15 amino acids. Looked up from germline, CDR1 is SGHNT and CDR2 is YYREEE (reference sequence). The CDR3 reads CASSGMRGHSYEQYF. The CDR3 DNA reads TGTGCCAGCAGCGGAATGCGGGGGCACTCCTACGAGCAGTACTTC.

The chain combines TRBV27 with TRBJ1-2; D perhaps matches TRBD1 (5 bases). CDR3 size: 14 residues. Trimming shortened V by 7 bases and J by 2 bases, and 14 bases separated the two germline ends. Germline assignment: CDR1 MNHEY and CDR2 SMNVEV (reference sequence). The CDR3 is CASTNSTGNYGYTF. The DNA for the CDR3 is TGTGCCAGCACAAATTCTACAGGCAACTATGGCTACACCTTC.

Only a few counts were recorded for this clone. The chain carries TRBV4-1 and TRBJ1-5; TRBD1 aligns across 9 bases. CDR3 length equals 16 residues. Per the germline V gene, CDR1 is MGHRA and CDR2 is YSYEKL. V shed 2 bases, J shed 6 bases, and the junction held 8 bases outside the gene matches. The CDR3 sequence is CASSQTWDRERQPQHF. The CDR3 nucleotides read TGCGCCAGCAGCCAAACTTGGGACAGGGAGCGTCAGCCCCAGCATTTT.

The chain recombines TRBV18 with TRBJ1-5, with a weak D call TRBD1 (6 bases). Germline V gives CDR1 KGHSH, CDR2 LQKENI. The CDR3 length is 19 residues. The V end lost 6 bases, the J end lost 0 bases, and 24 bases lay between the germline ends. The CDR3, as DNA: TGTGCCAGCTCGAAAACCGCAGCCGGGGGCATTTTTAGCAATCAGCCCCAGCATTTT. Protein: CASSKTAAGGIFSNQPQHF.

This clone occurred once. The chain couples TRBV18 to TRBJ2-3, with D possibly being TRBD2 (6 bases). V was pared by 5 bases and J by 2 bases, with 14 bases between. CDR3 size: 15 residues. Germline values: CDR1 KGHSH, CDR2 LQKENI. The CDR3 nucleotides are TGTGCCAGCTCAATGATGGAGGGTCTCACAGATACGCAGTATTTT. The encoded protein is CASSMMEGLTDTQYF.

The chain links TRBV5-6 to TRBJ2-5; D remains unclear. CDR3 size: 14 residues. Per the germline V gene, CDR1 is SGHDT and CDR2 is YYEEEE. V was shortened by 4 bases and J by 5 bases, with 15 bases between the two germline ends. This chain's CDR3 is CASSLPGLGETQYF. The CDR3 DNA sequence: TGTGCCAGCAGCCTACCGGGCCTGGGGGAGACCCAGTACTTC.

The V call is TRBV4-1, the J call TRBJ2-7; 9 bases are a match to TRBD1. The trim removed 0 bases at V and 4 bases at J, leaving 4 bases unmatched. The CDR3 runs 15 residues. The V gene's germline CDR1 is MGHRA and CDR2 YSYEKL. CDR3 in amino acids: CASSQDDRGNYEQYF. The CDR3 DNA follows: TGCGCCAGCAGCCAAGATGACAGGGGGAATTACGAGCAGTACTTC.

This clone has more than one count but fewer than ten. V is TRBV2 and J is TRBJ2-2, with D unresolved. CDR3 length: 14 residues. Trimming removed 7 bases from V and 0 bases from J, with 9 bases in between. CDR1 SNHLY and CDR2 FYNNEI come from the germline V gene. CDR3 bases: TGTGCCAGCATGAGGCGCGCGAACACCGGGGAGCTGTTTTTT. Amino acids: CASMRRANTGELFF.

On this clone: The same CDR3 also results from other DNA sequences found in this sample. The chain recombines TRBV7-2 with TRBJ1-5, with a tentative D call TRBD1 (5 bases). Germline CDR1 is SGHTA and CDR2 is FQGNSA. The germline V and J ends were trimmed by 2 bases and 5 bases, with 7 bases remaining between them. The CDR3 has 13 residues. The CDR3 nucleotides are TGTGCCAGCAGCTTACAGGGAGATCAGCCCCAGCATTTT. It translates to CASSLQGDQPQHF.

The gene calls are TRBV4-1 and TRBJ2-1; tentatively, D is TRBD1 (6 bases). Germline lookup yields CDR1 MGHRA and CDR2 YSYEKL. This CDR3 is built from 17 residues. Trimming cost V 5 bases and J 3 bases, with 20 bases left between them. Here the CDR3 reads CASSAPGTKEVYNEQFF. CDR3 DNA: TGCGCCAGCAGCGCCCCGGGGACAAAAGAAGTCTACAATGAGCAGTTCTTC.

The genes are TRBV28 and TRBJ2-5; D unresolved. Germline V gene sequence: CDR1 MDHEN, CDR2 SYDVKM. This CDR3 is 14 amino acids long. V was trimmed by 6 bases and J by 4 bases, leaving 15 bases between them. DNA of the CDR3: TGTGCCAGCAGCCTACCCCCCCCCAGAGAGACCCAGTACTTC. It encodes CASSLPPPRETQYF.

This chain connects TRBV5-8 to TRBJ2-1; D remains ambiguous. V gave up 2 bases and J gave up 14 bases, with 11 bases separating them. Germline V gene lookup returns CDR1 SGHTS and CDR2 YDEGEE. This CDR3 region has 11 residues. The CDR3 DNA is TGTGCCAGCAGCTTATCAGGTTCTAAGTTCTTC. Its protein product is CASSLSGSKFF.

This clone was recorded a few times. The genes are TRBV5-1 and TRBJ2-2; TRBD1 is a possible D gene (6 bases). The CDR3 spans 15 residues. The germline CDR1 and CDR2 sequences are SGHRS and YFSETQ. With 4 bases removed from V and 4 bases from J, the gap between germline ends came to 14 bases. CDR3 sequence: CASSNAGAGTGELFF. The CDR3 DNA sequence: TGCGCCAGCAGCAATGCAGGGGCGGGCACCGGGGAGCTGTTTTTT.

The chain is built from TRBV29-1 and TRBJ1-2, with D possibly matching TRBD1 (5 bases). This CDR3 contains 15 residues. The V gene lost 7 bases and the J gene lost 8 bases, with 26 bases spanning the gap. Germline V gives CDR1 SQVTM, CDR2 ANQGSEA. The CDR3 spells CSASSGTGGNAGYTF. As DNA, the CDR3 is TGCAGCGCCTCCTCCGGGACGGGAGGTAATGCGGGCTACACCTTC.

The V call is TRBV6-4, the J call TRBJ2-4, with D possibly matching TRBD1 (5 bases). The CDR3 covers 17 residues. Germline values: CDR1 MRHNA, CDR2 SNTAGT. Between the trimmed V and J ends, which lost 4 bases and 0 bases, there was a span of 16 bases. CDR3 amino acids: CASSGLRGALAKNIQYF. Here the CDR3 DNA reads TGTGCCAGCAGTGGGCTGCGTGGGGCGCTAGCCAAAAACATTCAGTACTTC.

The rearrangement links TRBV5-5 to TRBJ1-2; no clear D. The CDR3 spans 15 residues. Per the germline V gene, CDR1 is SGHKS and CDR2 is YYEKEE (reference sequence). The ends were cut back, 0 bases at V and 0 bases at J, with 9 bases in the middle. In DNA form, the CDR3 reads TGTGCCAGCAGCTTGGCGGGAGGCACTAACTATGGCTACACCTTC. Its translation is CASSLAGGTNYGYTF.

This rearrangement joins TRBV6-4 to TRBJ2-2; 11 bases align to TRBD2. Losses at the gene ends were 3 bases for V and 6 bases for J; bases not matched to a gene: 3. Germline V gives CDR1 MRHNA, CDR2 SNTAGT. The CDR3 extends over 15 amino acids. CDR3 in amino acids: CASSEASGRSGELFF. The CDR3 nucleotides read TGTGCCAGCAGTGAGGCTAGCGGGAGGTCCGGGGAGCTGTTTTTT.